These T cell receptor beta chains were read from a single sample in a study of T cells after posttransplantation cyclophosphamide. Libraries were prepared by immunoSEQ multiplex PCR; TCRdb keeps only in-frame clonotypes and omits some of them. There are over 25,000 clones in the sample, none observed a single time. Sequenced: PBMCs. The receptor set was obtained from a woman aged 25 to 39 in good health and a related stem cell transplant donor. CDR3s include the opening cysteine and the closing phenylalanine or tryptophan. D genes are given only for firm matches. Where a row states a size, it is once, few, many or the class of an expanded clone; other rows omit it.

>many|TRBV28|TRBJ1-2|TRBD1
TGTGCCAGCAGGCCACAGGGGGCGTATGGCTACACCTTC
CASRPQGAYGYTF
>many|TRBV6-1|TRBJ1-6|-
TGTGCCAGCAGTGGACAAGGGGTATATAATTCACCCCTCCACTTT
CASSGQGVYNSPLHF
>many|TRBV7-9|TRBJ2-5|-
TGTGCCAGCAGCTTACTCCGGCAGGGGAAGGGAGAGACCCAGTACTTC
CASSLLRQGKGETQYF
>-|TRBV4-1|TRBJ2-7|TRBD1
TGCGCCAGCAGCCCTGGACAGGGGGCGGACGAGCAGTACTTC
CASSPGQGADEQYF
>many|TRBV5-6|TRBJ2-2|-
TGTGCCAGCAGCTTGGCTACAGGGATGAACACCGGGGAGCTGTTTTTT
CASSLATGMNTGELFF
>few|TRBV7-6|TRBJ2-2|-
TGTGCCAGCAGCTTAACCCTCGGCGGGGAGCTGTTTTTT
CASSLTLGGELFF
>many|TRBV5-4|TRBJ1-2|TRBD1
TGTGCCAGCAGCTCGGAGACAGGGTATGGCTACACCTTC
CASSSETGYGYTF
>many|TRBV19|TRBJ2-2|-
TGTGCCAGCCAGACAAATTCCGGGGAGCTGTTTTTT
CASQTNSGELFF
>many|TRBV19|TRBJ2-5|TRBD2
TGTGCCAGTAACCCCCGGGGGGGACTAGGCGCCTTCGAAGAGACCCAGTACTTC
CASNPRGGLGAFEETQYF
>many|TRBV11-2|TRBJ2-5|-
TGTGCCAGCAGCTTAGTCCCGGACAGAAAAGAGACCCAGTACTTC
CASSLVPDRKETQYF
>many|TRBV7-8|TRBJ1-1|-
TGTGCCAGCAGCTTAGCACAGGGACCGAACACTGAAGCTTTCTTT
CASSLAQGPNTEAFF
>-|TRBV30|TRBJ2-3|TRBD2
TGTGCCTGGAGTAAGGGACTAGCGGGGACAGATACGCAGTATTTT
CAWSKGLAGTDTQYF
>many|TRBV5-1|TRBJ2-1|TRBD1
TGCGCCAGTCAGGAAGGGACAGGGGGCTACAATGAGCAGTTCTTC
CASQEGTGGYNEQFF
>many|TRBV5-1|TRBJ1-2|TRBD1
TGCGCCAGCAGCTTGTCCCTGGGGACAGGCGCATCTAACTATGGCTACACCTTC
CASSLSLGTGASNYGYTF
>many|TRBV7-2|TRBJ2-7|TRBD1
TGTGCCAGCAGCCTAGACAGGGGTCCCTACGAGCAGTACTTC
CASSLDRGPYEQYF
>many|TRBV19|TRBJ2-2|TRBD1
TGTGCCAGTAGTATAGCGTTACAGGGGCGCGGGGAGCTGTTTTTT
CASSIALQGRGELFF
>many|TRBV9|TRBJ2-1|-
TGTGCCAGCAGCGCCACAGGTCTCCGTGCCTACAATGAGCAGTTCTTC
CASSATGLRAYNEQFF
>many|TRBV7-8|TRBJ1-1|-
TGTGCCAGCAGCTTAGAACAGGGAGCCCCTATGAACACTGAAGCTTTCTTT
CASSLEQGAPMNTEAFF
>many|TRBV18|TRBJ1-4|TRBD1
TGTGCCAGCTCAGCCAGACAGGGGACGGATGAAAAACTGTTTTTT
CASSARQGTDEKLFF
>many|TRBV19|TRBJ1-3|-
TGTGCCACCTCACCCAGCTCTGGAAACACCATATATTTT
CATSPSSGNTIYF
>-|TRBV4-1|TRBJ1-4|TRBD1
TGCGCCAGCAGCCAAGAGGACAGGAGCAGTGAAAAACTGTTTTTT
CASSQEDRSSEKLFF
>many|TRBV28|TRBJ1-4|TRBD1
TGTGCCAGCAGTGACGGGACAGGCTTTGAAAAACTGTTTTTT
CASSDGTGFEKLFF